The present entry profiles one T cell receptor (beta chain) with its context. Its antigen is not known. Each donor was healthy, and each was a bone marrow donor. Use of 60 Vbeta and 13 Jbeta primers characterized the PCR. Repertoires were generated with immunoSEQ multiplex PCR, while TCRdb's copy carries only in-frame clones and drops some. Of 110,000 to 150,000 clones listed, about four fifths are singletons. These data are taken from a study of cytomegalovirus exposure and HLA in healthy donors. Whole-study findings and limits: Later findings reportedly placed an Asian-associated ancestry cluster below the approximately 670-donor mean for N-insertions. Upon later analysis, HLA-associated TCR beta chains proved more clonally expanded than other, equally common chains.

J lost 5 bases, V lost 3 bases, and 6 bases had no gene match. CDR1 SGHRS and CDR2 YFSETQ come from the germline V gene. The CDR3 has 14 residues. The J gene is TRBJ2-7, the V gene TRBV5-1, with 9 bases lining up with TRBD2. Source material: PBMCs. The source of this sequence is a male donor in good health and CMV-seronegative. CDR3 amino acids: CASSYSGSGDEQYF. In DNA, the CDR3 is TGCGCCAGCAGCTATAGCGGGAGCGGCGACGAGCAGTACTTC.